This entry lists 19 T cell receptor beta chains sequenced from one sample in a study of T cell repertoires in cytomegalovirus infection (dated by TCRdb to about 2019). Which antigens these TCRs recognize remains unknown. The treatment or condition label for this specimen denotes: in vitro stimulation with specific CMV peptide epitopes to enrich CMV-specific T cells. The data were produced on an Illumina HiSeq 1500. The public reads were run again by TCRdb, first through fastp at Q25 and then through MiXCR, and only productive beta chains were kept. Each entry merges the rows of one CDR3 protein and shows their most common DNA and genes. This sample lists roughly 180,000 distinct CDR3 sequences; 20% to 25% were detected once. Clones ranked in the top ten supply 20% to 30% of the sample. The specimen was CD8+ T cells from cultured PBMCs, collected from culture after CMV antigen stimulation. The receptors here all came from a human donor in good health (CMV status not recorded). Some clones in this sample may be carry-over from other donors' samples.

This sequence joins TRBV7-2 and TRBJ2-1; 9 bases line up with TRBD1. V trimming: 4 bases; J trimming: 1 base; junction bases outside the gene matches: 8. CDR1 SGHTA and CDR2 FQGNSA come from the germline V gene. There are 17 residues in the CDR3. CDR3 sequence: CASSSRGTGYSYNEQFF. The CDR3 DNA sequence: TGTGCCAGCAGCTCCCGGGGGACAGGGTATTCCTACAATGAGCAGTTCTTC.

This clonotype was counted between two and nine times. The J gene is TRBJ1-1, the V gene TRBV7-9; D is uncertain. Trimming stripped 5 bases from V and 7 bases from J, with 23 bases between. The CDR3 consists of 16 residues. Germline lookup yields CDR1 SEHNR and CDR2 FQNEAQ (reference sequence). DNA of the CDR3: TGTGCCAGCAGCCCCGCCGGAGGGCATCAATGGGATGAAGCTTTCTTT. Translation: CASSPAGGHQWDEAFF.

This sequence joins TRBV5-8 and TRBJ1-4, with 7 bases matching TRBD1. Trimming removed 4 bases from V and 5 bases from J; junction bases left unmatched: 8. This CDR3 contains 15 residues. Germline V gene lookup returns CDR1 SGHTS and CDR2 YDEGEE. This CDR3 is CASSPGTVTNEKLFF. In DNA form, the CDR3 reads TGTGCCAGCAGCCCGGGGACAGTGACCAATGAAAAACTGTTTTTT.

V gene TRBV7-9 combines with J gene TRBJ1-4; possible D gene TRBD1, 5 bases. Trimming shortened V by 4 bases and J by 0 bases, and 21 bases separated the two germline ends. CDR3 size: 19 residues. Germline loops: CDR1 SEHNR, CDR2 FQNEAQ (reference sequence). In DNA form, the CDR3 reads TGTGCCAGCAGCTCTCACAGCCGGGACCGAGCGTCAACTAATGAAAAACTGTTTTTT. Amino acid sequence: CASSSHSRDRASTNEKLFF.

This chain joins TRBV4-1 and TRBJ2-7; TRBD1 might be the D (5 bases). The germline V and J ends were trimmed by 1 base and 6 bases, with 10 bases remaining between them. CDR3 length equals 13 residues. Per the germline V gene, CDR1 is MGHRA and CDR2 is YSYEKL. CDR3: CASSQVGRGEQYF. In DNA form, the CDR3 reads TGCGCCAGCAGCCAAGTCGGTAGGGGCGAGCAGTACTTC.

The chain uses TRBV7-8 and TRBJ2-2, with 7 nucleotides matching TRBD1. Trimming at V came to 1 base and at J to 2 bases, leaving 4 bases not matched to a gene. Germline loops: CDR1 SGHVS, CDR2 FQNEAQ. The CDR3 is 16 amino acids. CDR3 sequence (DNA): TGTGCCAGCAGCTTAGAGGGGGCCTTAAACACCGGGGAGCTGTTTTTT. This encodes CASSLEGALNTGELFF.

This clonotype has just a few counts. V is TRBV6-5 and J is TRBJ1-2, with D tentatively TRBD1 (5 bases). V lost 2 bases to trimming and J lost 7 bases, with 14 bases between them. The CDR3 length is 14 residues. The germline V gene has CDR1 MNHEY and CDR2 SVGAGI. CDR3 bases: TGTGCCAGCAGTTACACGGGGGGATACGGTGGCTACACCTTC. As protein: CASSYTGGYGGYTF.

This clonotype was picked up a small number of times. A read error may produce the germline difference seen at one junction end. The chain links TRBV6-2 or TRBV6-3 to TRBJ1-2; TRBD1 agrees at 7 bases. There are 14 residues in the CDR3. The V gene's germline CDR1 is MNHEY and CDR2 SVGEGT. CDR3 sequence (DNA): TGCGCCAGCAGTCCCGACAGGGTGGACTATGGCTACACCTTC. Protein: CASSPDRVDYGYTF.

The chain links TRBV11-2 to TRBJ2-3; unclear D gene. Germline V gene lookup returns CDR1 SGHAT and CDR2 FQNNGV. CDR3 length equals 12 residues. V lost 0 bases and J lost 7, with 5 bases in between. The CDR3 spells CASSLETHTQYF. The CDR3 nucleotides read TGTGCCAGCAGCTTAGAGACTCATACGCAGTATTTT. The full variable domain, in which reference TRBV11-2 and TRBJ2-3 provide the parts outside the CDR3, is EAGVAQSPRYKIIEKRQSVAFWCNPISGHATLYWYQQILGQGPKLLIQFQNNGVVDDSQLPKDRFSAERLKGVDSTLKIQPAKLEDSAVYLCASSLETHTQYFGPGTRLTVL.

This chain uses TRBV6-2 or TRBV6-3 with TRBJ1-2; D might be TRBD1 (6 bases). V was shortened by 7 bases and J by 5 bases, with 14 bases between the two germline ends. Germline CDR1 and CDR2: MNHEY and SVGEGT. The CDR3 loop spans 13 amino acids. The CDR3 bases are TGTGCCAGCAATACCGGGACACAGTATGGCTACACCTTC. It specifies CASNTGTQYGYTF.

This clonotype was seen more than once but under ten times. V usage is TRBV4-1 and J usage is TRBJ2-3; 8 bases line up with TRBD1. CDR3 length: 16 residues. Germline CDR1 MGHRA, CDR2 YSYEKL. Trimming took 4 bases from V and 5 from J; bases not matched to a gene: 11. In DNA, the CDR3 is TGCGCCAGCAGCCGGGGAGCCAGGGGGCGATTAGATACGCAGTATTTT. Protein sequence: CASSRGARGRLDTQYF.

The genes are TRBV7-6 and TRBJ1-5; D is uncertain. V was clipped by 5 bases and J by 3 bases, with 23 bases between them. This CDR3 is 18 amino acids long. Germline CDR1 is SGHVS and CDR2 is FNYEAQ. CDR3 loop: CASSQGPTKSGPNQPQHF. Written as DNA, the CDR3 is TGTGCCAGCAGCCAAGGACCGACCAAATCGGGCCCCAATCAGCCCCAGCATTTT.

The J gene is TRBJ1-2, the V gene TRBV7-9; a possible D gene is TRBD1 (5 bases). Germline CDR1 is SEHNR and CDR2 is FQNEAQ (reference sequence). The length of the CDR3 is 18 residues. V was pared by 1 base and J by 2 bases, with 20 bases between. DNA for the CDR3: TGTGCCAGCAGCTTAGGGGGACTGACGATCGGGGCGAACTATGGCTACACCTTC. It is translated as CASSLGGLTIGANYGYTF.

In this sample, this clonotype turned up a few times. V and J are TRBV11-2 and TRBJ2-3, with D perhaps matching TRBD1 (6 bases). CDR1 is SGHAT, CDR2 FQNNGV, per germline. CDR3 length equals 17 residues. Trimming took off 0 bases at V and 2 bases at J, with 15 bases between the two ends. CDR3 loop: CASSLERGTPYTDTQYF. CDR3 DNA: TGTGCCAGCAGCTTAGAAAGGGGGACACCTTACACAGATACGCAGTATTTT.

This clonotype was counted between two and nine times. The chain carries TRBV7-6 and TRBJ1-4; D is unclear. With 5 bases removed from V and 5 bases from J, the gap between germline ends came to 9 bases. The germline V gene encodes CDR1 SGHVS and CDR2 FNYEAQ. The CDR3 runs 13 residues. This chain's CDR3 is CASSVGLNEKLFF. CDR3 DNA sequence: TGTGCCAGCAGCGTGGGTCTAAATGAAAAACTGTTTTTT.

The rearrangement uses TRBV7-2 and TRBJ2-7; D might be TRBD2 (5 bases). Looked up from germline, CDR1 is SGHTA and CDR2 is FQGNSA. There are 12 residues in the CDR3. V lost 6 bases to trimming and J lost 3 bases, with 9 bases between them. DNA of the CDR3: TGTGCCAGCAGGAGGGAGATCTACGAGCAGTACTTC. It codes for CASRREIYEQYF.

V usage is TRBV7-2 and J usage is TRBJ2-7; 8 bases are shared with TRBD1. The CDR3 has 17 amino acids. CDR1 is SGHTA, CDR2 FQGNSA, per germline. Trimming at V came to 1 base and at J to 3 bases, leaving 11 bases not matched to a gene. The CDR3: CASSLDPGPGTGYEQYF. As DNA, the CDR3 is TGTGCCAGCAGCTTAGATCCTGGGCCCGGGACAGGCTACGAGCAGTACTTC.

Remarks on this clonotype: One end of the junction does not line up with germline, which may come from a read error. The chain employs TRBV7-8 and TRBJ2-2; no clear D gene. Germline V gene data show CDR1 as SGHVS and CDR2 as FQNEAQ. CDR3 length: 12 amino acids. Here the CDR3 reads CGALENTGELFF. CDR3 nucleotide sequence: TGCGGCGCTCTAGAGAACACCGGGGAGCTGTTTTTT.

V is TRBV30 and J is TRBJ1-2, with D possibly TRBD1 on 6 matching bases. This CDR3 has 15 residues. The ends were cut back, 5 bases at V and 4 bases at J, with 20 bases in the middle. The germline V gene has CDR1 GTSNPN and CDR2 SVGIG (reference sequence). CDR3 DNA sequence: TGTGCCTGGGACGCATTGACCGGGGGCGGCTATGGCTACACCTTC. Translating it yields CAWDALTGGGYGYTF.